A selection of T cell receptor beta chains follows, all from one sample in a study of T cells in localized non-small cell lung cancer. Measured with immunoSEQ multiplex PCR; TCRdb has only the in-frame clones, and not every one. Of around 83,000 clones in the sample, roughly 75% were seen once. This specimen consisted of PBMCs, obtained before any cancer treatment. These receptors were obtained from a man aged 40-75 years with stage II squamous cell lung carcinoma. Each CDR3 is given with its conserved first and last residue. D genes are given only for firm matches. Not all rows give a size; the values are once, few, many and, for expanded clones, a class.

D gene: TRBD2; V gene: TRBV5-1; J gene: TRBJ2-5; CDR3 length: 15; clone size: NA; CDR3 protein: CASSLRASGQETQYF; CDR3 DNA: TGCGCCAGCAGCTTGAGGGCTAGCGGCCAAGAGACCCAGTACTTC
D gene: NA; V gene: TRBV18; J gene: TRBJ1-5; CDR3 length: 17; clone size: once; CDR3 protein: CASSPPLSGAGNQPQHF; CDR3 DNA: TGTGCCAGCTCACCACCGCTTTCGGGGGCAGGCAATCAGCCCCAGCATTTT
D gene: NA; V gene: TRBV4-2; J gene: TRBJ1-1; CDR3 length: 15; clone size: NA; CDR3 protein: CASSQDSSANTEAFF; CDR3 DNA: TGTGCCAGCAGCCAAGATAGTTCGGCGAACACTGAAGCTTTCTTT
D gene: TRBD1; V gene: TRBV19; J gene: TRBJ2-7; CDR3 length: 16; clone size: NA; CDR3 protein: CASSTGQGLTAYEQYF; CDR3 DNA: TGTGCCAGTAGTACCGGACAGGGACTTACTGCCTACGAGCAGTACTTC
D gene: NA; V gene: TRBV5-5; J gene: TRBJ2-1; CDR3 length: 13; clone size: NA; CDR3 protein: CASSLEYYNEQFF; CDR3 DNA: TGTGCCAGCAGCTTGGAATACTACAATGAGCAGTTCTTC
D gene: NA; V gene: TRBV5-1; J gene: TRBJ2-5; CDR3 length: 13; clone size: few; CDR3 protein: CASSLVLQETQYF; CDR3 DNA: TGTGCCAGCAGCTTGGTACTTCAAGAGACCCAGTACTTC
D gene: NA; V gene: TRBV7-9; J gene: TRBJ2-3; CDR3 length: 13; clone size: NA; CDR3 protein: CASSPSHLDTQYF; CDR3 DNA: TGTGCCAGCAGCCCGAGTCATCTGGACACGCAGTATTTT
D gene: NA; V gene: TRBV7-9; J gene: TRBJ1-2; CDR3 length: 15; clone size: NA; CDR3 protein: CASSTGDEANYGYTF; CDR3 DNA: TGTGCCAGCAGCACTGGGGATGAAGCTAACTATGGCTACACCTTC
D gene: TRBD1; V gene: TRBV28; J gene: TRBJ1-4; CDR3 length: 14; clone size: NA; CDR3 protein: CASSLQGGGEKLFF; CDR3 DNA: TGTGCCAGCAGCCTGCAGGGGGGGGGTGAAAAACTGTTTTTT
D gene: TRBD1; V gene: TRBV6-6; J gene: TRBJ2-2; CDR3 length: 16; clone size: NA; CDR3 protein: CASSLSGTGNTGELFF; CDR3 DNA: TGTGCCAGCAGTCTTTCCGGGACAGGTAACACCGGGGAGCTGTTTTTT
D gene: TRBD2; V gene: TRBV5-6; J gene: TRBJ2-2; CDR3 length: 16; clone size: NA; CDR3 protein: CASSWGTSGGQGELFF; CDR3 DNA: TGTGCCAGCAGCTGGGGGACTAGCGGTGGCCAGGGGGAGCTGTTTTTT
D gene: TRBD1; V gene: TRBV29-1; J gene: TRBJ1-2; CDR3 length: 15; clone size: NA; CDR3 protein: CSVEGTDRDYYGYTF; CDR3 DNA: TGCAGCGTTGAAGGTACGGACAGGGACTACTATGGCTACACCTTC
D gene: NA; V gene: TRBV28; J gene: TRBJ2-5; CDR3 length: 17; clone size: NA; CDR3 protein: CASSSQTQGSYQETQYF; CDR3 DNA: TGTGCCAGCAGTTCCCAAACCCAGGGGTCGTACCAAGAGACCCAGTACTTC
D gene: NA; V gene: TRBV9; J gene: TRBJ1-2; CDR3 length: 14; clone size: NA; CDR3 protein: CASSEPGRGYGYTF; CDR3 DNA: TGTGCCAGCAGCGAACCGGGCCGGGGGTATGGCTACACCTTC
D gene: TRBD1; V gene: TRBV6-1; J gene: TRBJ2-2; CDR3 length: 15; clone size: once; CDR3 protein: CASSGRDRGTGELFF; CDR3 DNA: TGTGCCAGCAGTGGTCGGGACAGGGGCACCGGGGAGCTGTTTTTT
D gene: TRBD2; V gene: TRBV10-3; J gene: TRBJ2-7; CDR3 length: 13; clone size: NA; CDR3 protein: CATSQREGREQYF; CDR3 DNA: TGTGCCACCTCCCAGCGGGAGGGACGCGAGCAGTACTTC
D gene: TRBD2; V gene: TRBV6-6; J gene: TRBJ2-7; CDR3 length: 13; clone size: NA; CDR3 protein: CASSSTSGGGQYF; CDR3 DNA: TGTGCCAGCAGTTCGACTAGCGGAGGGGGGCAGTACTTC
D gene: NA; V gene: TRBV19; J gene: TRBJ2-7; CDR3 length: 12; clone size: NA; CDR3 protein: CATGEGSYEQYF; CDR3 DNA: TGTGCCACAGGAGAAGGGTCCTACGAGCAGTACTTC
D gene: TRBD2; V gene: TRBV5-1; J gene: TRBJ2-7; CDR3 length: 15; clone size: NA; CDR3 protein: CASSLGGTSDYEQYF; CDR3 DNA: TGCGCCAGCAGCTTGGGAGGGACTAGCGACTACGAGCAGTACTTC
D gene: TRBD1; V gene: TRBV5-6; J gene: TRBJ1-5; CDR3 length: 15; clone size: NA; CDR3 protein: CASSLWTGEIQPQHF; CDR3 DNA: TGTGCCAGCAGCTTGTGGACAGGGGAAATACAGCCCCAGCATTTT
D gene: NA; V gene: TRBV11-2; J gene: TRBJ2-5; CDR3 length: 16; clone size: NA; CDR3 protein: CASSLSAGGGSETQYF; CDR3 DNA: TGTGCCAGCAGCTTATCGGCAGGAGGAGGGTCGGAGACCCAGTACTTC
D gene: TRBD2; V gene: TRBV5-6; J gene: TRBJ2-7; CDR3 length: 14; clone size: NA; CDR3 protein: CASSLSGTSYEQYF; CDR3 DNA: TGTGCCAGCAGCTTGAGCGGGACCTCCTACGAGCAGTACTTC
D gene: NA; V gene: TRBV9; J gene: TRBJ2-1; CDR3 length: 14; clone size: NA; CDR3 protein: CASSASALLNEQFF; CDR3 DNA: TGTGCCAGCAGCGCCAGCGCTCTTCTCAATGAGCAGTTCTTC
D gene: NA; V gene: TRBV4-1; J gene: TRBJ1-1; CDR3 length: 14; clone size: NA; CDR3 protein: CASSQQIGDTEAFF; CDR3 DNA: TGCGCCAGCAGCCAACAAATAGGTGACACTGAAGCTTTCTTT
D gene: TRBD2; V gene: TRBV6-5; J gene: TRBJ2-1; CDR3 length: 14; clone size: NA; CDR3 protein: CASGGRGVYNEQFF; CDR3 DNA: TGTGCCAGCGGCGGGAGGGGGGTCTACAATGAGCAGTTCTTC
D gene: TRBD1; V gene: TRBV2; J gene: TRBJ2-1; CDR3 length: 15; clone size: NA; CDR3 protein: CASSLRDRLYNEQFF; CDR3 DNA: TGTGCCAGCAGTCTCCGGGACAGACTTTACAATGAGCAGTTCTTC
D gene: NA; V gene: TRBV6-5; J gene: TRBJ1-3; CDR3 length: 13; clone size: NA; CDR3 protein: CASSGLIGNTIYF; CDR3 DNA: TGTGCCAGCAGCGGACTCATCGGAAACACCATATATTTT
D gene: NA; V gene: TRBV19; J gene: TRBJ1-5; CDR3 length: 13; clone size: NA; CDR3 protein: CAVRAGWDQPQHF; CDR3 DNA: TGTGCCGTTCGGGCAGGGTGGGATCAGCCCCAGCATTTT
D gene: NA; V gene: TRBV4-2; J gene: TRBJ2-5; CDR3 length: 18; clone size: NA; CDR3 protein: CASSQEGAFGASGETQYF; CDR3 DNA: TGTGCCAGCAGCCAAGAAGGGGCCTTTGGGGCTAGTGGGGAGACCCAGTACTTC
D gene: NA; V gene: TRBV7-2; J gene: TRBJ1-5; CDR3 length: 15; clone size: once; CDR3 protein: CASSLEQISNQPQHF; CDR3 DNA: TGTGCCAGCAGCTTAGAACAGATCAGCAATCAGCCCCAGCATTTT
D gene: NA; V gene: TRBV11-2; J gene: TRBJ2-5; CDR3 length: 13; clone size: once; CDR3 protein: CASSPDRQETQYF; CDR3 DNA: TGTGCCAGCAGCCCGGACCGCCAAGAGACCCAGTACTTC
D gene: TRBD1; V gene: TRBV9; J gene: TRBJ1-1; CDR3 length: 14; clone size: NA; CDR3 protein: CASSPGQGRTEAFF; CDR3 DNA: TGTGCCAGCAGTCCCGGACAGGGAAGGACTGAAGCTTTCTTT
D gene: NA; V gene: TRBV29-1; J gene: TRBJ2-5; CDR3 length: 12; clone size: NA; CDR3 protein: CSVRTLGETQYF; CDR3 DNA: TGCAGCGTTAGGACCCTCGGGGAGACCCAGTACTTC
D gene: NA; V gene: TRBV9; J gene: TRBJ2-3; CDR3 length: 15; clone size: NA; CDR3 protein: CASSESPRPGDTQYF; CDR3 DNA: TGTGCCAGCAGCGAGAGCCCCAGGCCGGGGGATACGCAGTATTTT
D gene: NA; V gene: TRBV11-2; J gene: TRBJ1-6; CDR3 length: 14; clone size: NA; CDR3 protein: CASSFRQGSSPLHF; CDR3 DNA: TGTGCCAGCAGCTTCCGGCAGGGGAGTTCACCCCTCCACTTT
D gene: NA; V gene: TRBV5-6; J gene: TRBJ2-5; CDR3 length: 16; clone size: many; CDR3 protein: CASSFRARANKETQYF; CDR3 DNA: NA
D gene: NA; V gene: TRBV5-1; J gene: TRBJ2-2; CDR3 length: 14; clone size: NA; CDR3 protein: CASITGTSGGELFF; CDR3 DNA: TGCGCCAGCATCACCGGGACGTCAGGCGGGGAGCTGTTTTTT
D gene: NA; V gene: TRBV7-8; J gene: TRBJ2-5; CDR3 length: 15; clone size: NA; CDR3 protein: CASSSNRASQETQYF; CDR3 DNA: TGTGCCAGCAGCTCGAACAGGGCTTCCCAAGAGACCCAGTACTTC
D gene: NA; V gene: TRBV7-2; J gene: TRBJ2-3; CDR3 length: 16; clone size: few; CDR3 protein: CASSPPRRGDTDTQYF; CDR3 DNA: TGTGCCAGCAGCCCTCCGAGGAGAGGGGACACAGATACGCAGTATTTT
D gene: NA; V gene: TRBV28; J gene: TRBJ1-1; CDR3 length: 13; clone size: NA; CDR3 protein: CASTPPRAGEAFF; CDR3 DNA: TGTGCCAGCACACCCCCTCGGGCAGGTGAAGCTTTCTTT